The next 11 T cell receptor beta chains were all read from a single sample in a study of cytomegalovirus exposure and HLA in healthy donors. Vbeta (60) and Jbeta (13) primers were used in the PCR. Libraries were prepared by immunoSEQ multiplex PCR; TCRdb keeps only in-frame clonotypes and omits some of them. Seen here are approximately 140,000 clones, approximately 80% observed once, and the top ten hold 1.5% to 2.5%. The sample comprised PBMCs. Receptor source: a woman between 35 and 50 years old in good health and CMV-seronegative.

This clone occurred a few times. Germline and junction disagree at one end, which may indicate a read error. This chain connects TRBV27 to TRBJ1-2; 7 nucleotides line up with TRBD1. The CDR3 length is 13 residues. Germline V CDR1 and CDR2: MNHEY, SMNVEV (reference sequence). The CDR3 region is CASSTTGARAEIF. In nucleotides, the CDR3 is TGTGCCAGCAGCACAACAGGGGCCCGAGCGGAGATCTTC.

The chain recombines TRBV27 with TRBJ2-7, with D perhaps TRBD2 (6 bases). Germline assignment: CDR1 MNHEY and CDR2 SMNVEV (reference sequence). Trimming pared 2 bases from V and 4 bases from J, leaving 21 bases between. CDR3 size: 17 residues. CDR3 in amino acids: CASSLTLGSGRVYEQYF. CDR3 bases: TGTGCCAGCAGTTTAACCCTCGGGAGCGGGCGGGTTTACGAGCAGTACTTC.

The CDR3 protein is CASSLWGHTEAFF. In DNA form, the CDR3 reads TGTGCCAGCAGCCTCTGGGGGCACACTGAAGCTTTCTTT. The chain employs TRBV6-5 and TRBJ1-1; maybe TRBD1 (6 bases). V lost 6 bases to trimming and J lost 3 bases, with 11 bases between them. The CDR3 has 13 residues. Germline lookup yields CDR1 MNHEY and CDR2 SVGAGI.

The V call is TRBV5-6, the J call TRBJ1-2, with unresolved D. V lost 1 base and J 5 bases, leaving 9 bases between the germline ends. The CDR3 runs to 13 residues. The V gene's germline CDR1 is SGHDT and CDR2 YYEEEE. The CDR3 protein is CASSLYTEYGYTF. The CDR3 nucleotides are TGTGCCAGCAGCTTGTACACAGAATATGGCTACACCTTC.

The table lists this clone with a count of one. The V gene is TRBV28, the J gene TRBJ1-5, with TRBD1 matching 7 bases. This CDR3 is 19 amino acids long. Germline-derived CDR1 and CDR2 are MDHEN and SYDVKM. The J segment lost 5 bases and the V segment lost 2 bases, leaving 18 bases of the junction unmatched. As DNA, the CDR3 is TGTGCCAGCAGTTTAATCCGACAGGGAGCGGCTAGATCCCATCAGCCCCAGCATTTT. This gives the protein CASSLIRQGAARSHQPQHF.

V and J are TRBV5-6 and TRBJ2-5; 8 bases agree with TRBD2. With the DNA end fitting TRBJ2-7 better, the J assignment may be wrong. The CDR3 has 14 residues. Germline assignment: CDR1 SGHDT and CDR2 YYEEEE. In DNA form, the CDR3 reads TGTGCCAGCAGCTTGATTAGCGGGACTAACGAGCAGTACTTC. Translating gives CASSLISGTNEQYF.

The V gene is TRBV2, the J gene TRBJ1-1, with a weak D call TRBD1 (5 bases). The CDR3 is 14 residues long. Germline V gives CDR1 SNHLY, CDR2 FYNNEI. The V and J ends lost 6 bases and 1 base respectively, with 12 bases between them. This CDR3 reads CASSRQLGNTEAFF. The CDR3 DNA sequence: TGTGCCAGCAGCCGACAGTTGGGGAACACTGAAGCTTTCTTT.

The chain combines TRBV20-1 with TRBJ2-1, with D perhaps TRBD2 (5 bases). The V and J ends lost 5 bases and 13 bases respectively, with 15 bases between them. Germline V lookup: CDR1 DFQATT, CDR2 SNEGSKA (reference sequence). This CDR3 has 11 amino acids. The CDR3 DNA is TGCAGTGCTCCCGGGAAAGGGAGACAGTTCTTC. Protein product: CSAPGKGRQFF.

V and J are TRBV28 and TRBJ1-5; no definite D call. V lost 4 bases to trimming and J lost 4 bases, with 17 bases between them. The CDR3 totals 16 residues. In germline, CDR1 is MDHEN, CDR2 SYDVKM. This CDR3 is CASSWEGRRLNQPQHF. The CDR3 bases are TGTGCCAGCAGTTGGGAGGGCAGAAGATTAAATCAGCCCCAGCATTTT.

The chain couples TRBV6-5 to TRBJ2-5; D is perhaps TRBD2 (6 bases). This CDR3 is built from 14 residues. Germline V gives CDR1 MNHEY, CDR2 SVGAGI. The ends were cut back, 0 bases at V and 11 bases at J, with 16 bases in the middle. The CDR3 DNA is TGTGCCAGCAGTTACTCGGGGGGTTGGGGTTGGCAGTACTTC. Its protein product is CASSYSGGWGWQYF.

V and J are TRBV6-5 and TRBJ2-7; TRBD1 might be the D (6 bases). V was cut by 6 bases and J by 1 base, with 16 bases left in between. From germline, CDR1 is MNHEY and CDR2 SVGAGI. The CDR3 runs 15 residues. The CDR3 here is CASRILQGISYEQYF. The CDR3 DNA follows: TGTGCCAGCAGGATTTTGCAGGGGATTTCCTACGAGCAGTACTTC.